Listed below are T cell receptor beta chains from one sample, sequenced in a study of spatial heterogeneity in lung cancer. One entry per CDR3 protein, called by TCRdb with MiXCR from the 5' RACE reads. The data contain 25,000 to 35,000 distinct CDR3 sequences, less than 6.5% of them singletons. The sequenced sample was PBMCs, obtained at follow-up. The origin of the receptors is a female donor with early-stage non-small cell lung cancer. Both conserved end residues are part of each CDR3. D genes are given only for firm matches. Size tells how often a clone was seen (once, few, many) or the class of an expanded clone, and some rows leave it out.

v_call	j_call	clone_size	d_call	cdr3_aa	cdr3_nt
TRBV20-1	TRBJ1-1	-	-	CSATGVEDTEAFF	TGCAGTGCTACTGGGGTCGAAGACACTGAAGCTTTCTTT
TRBV6-5	TRBJ2-7	-	-	CASRPGGRDEQYF	TGTGCCAGCAGACCCGGAGGCAGGGACGAGCAGTACTTC
TRBV2	TRBJ2-7	many	-	CASSEFYGQYF	TGTGCCAGCAGTGAATTTTACGGGCAGTACTTC
TRBV4-3	TRBJ1-4	few	TRBD1	CASSQEPDRANEKLFF	TGCGCCAGCAGCCAAGAGCCGGACAGGGCGAATGAAAAACTGTTTTTT
TRBV20-1	TRBJ2-5	many	TRBD1	CSAKGNTGDQETQYF	TGCAGTGCTAAGGGGAACACAGGGGATCAAGAGACCCAGTACTTC
TRBV6-1	TRBJ2-7	many	-	CASSLEEGAYEQYF	TGTGCCAGCAGCCTAGAAGAAGGGGCCTACGAGCAGTACTTC
TRBV6-5	TRBJ1-5	few	-	CASTLRWGSNQPQHF	TGTGCCAGCACCCTCCGGTGGGGTAGCAATCAGCCCCAGCATTTT
TRBV5-6	TRBJ2-3	few	TRBD2	CASSLLAGGSTDTQYF	TGTGCCAGCAGCTTGCTAGCGGGGGGTAGCACAGATACGCAGTATTTT
TRBV7-2	TRBJ2-7	many	-	CASSLIRYEQYF	TGTGCCAGCAGCTTAATTCGCTACGAGCAGTACTTC
TRBV12-3/TRBV12-4	TRBJ2-2	many	-	CASSFSGSGELFF	TGTGCCAGCAGTTTTTCGGGGTCCGGGGAGCTGTTTTTT
TRBV7-2	TRBJ2-5	many	TRBD1	CASSLGTGRETQYF	TGTGCCAGCAGCTTAGGGACAGGGCGGGAGACCCAGTACTTC
TRBV5-6	TRBJ2-3	-	-	CASSSTRTRTDTQYF	TGTGCCAGCAGCTCGACGCGCACCCGCACAGATACGCAGTATTTT
TRBV9	TRBJ2-5	many	-	CASSGGTGSLLETQYF	TGTGCCAGCAGCGGTGGAACAGGGTCCCTTCTGGAGACCCAGTACTTC
TRBV7-9	TRBJ2-1	many	-	CASLAYNEQFF	TGTGCCAGCTTGGCGTACAATGAGCAGTTCTTC
TRBV11-2	TRBJ2-5	many	TRBD1	CASSYGQGPFQTQYF	TGTGCCAGCAGCTATGGACAGGGGCCGTTCCAGACCCAGTACTTC
TRBV7-2	TRBJ2-2	many	-	CASSRGWGTGELFF	TGTGCCAGCAGCCGAGGGTGGGGGACCGGGGAGCTGTTTTTT
TRBV12-3/TRBV12-4	TRBJ2-3	-	TRBD2	CASRIEPGLVQYF	TGTGCCAGCAGGATCGAGCCGGGACTAGTTCAGTATTTT
TRBV28	TRBJ2-7	many	TRBD1	CASRPQGAFEQYF	TGTGCCAGCAGACCTCAGGGGGCGTTCGAGCAGTACTTC
TRBV5-1	TRBJ2-7	many	TRBD2	CASSSGLAGALGSYEQYF	TGCGCCAGCAGCTCGGGACTAGCGGGAGCCCTCGGCTCCTACGAGCAGTACTTC
TRBV5-1	TRBJ2-2	many	TRBD1	CASSTTGTGGPGELFF	TGCGCCAGCAGCACCACCGGGACAGGGGGCCCCGGGGAGCTGTTTTTT
TRBV6-5	TRBJ2-7	many	-	CASSSQLYEQYF	TGTGCCAGCAGCTCGCAACTCTACGAGCAGTACTTC
TRBV10-3	TRBJ2-3	many	-	CAITQGGTREDTQYF	TGTGCCATCACTCAGGGCGGGACAAGGGAGGATACGCAGTATTTT
TRBV2	TRBJ2-3	many	TRBD2	CASSEAASGGGDTQYF	TGTGCCAGCAGTGAAGCGGCTAGCGGGGGTGGAGATACGCAGTATTTT
TRBV7-9	TRBJ1-4	many	TRBD1	CASSSGQGAEKLFF	TGTGCCAGCAGCTCGGGACAGGGGGCCGAAAAACTGTTTTTT
TRBV12-1	TRBJ2-1	many	-	CASSFFTGDPHNEQFF	TGTGCCAGCAGCTTTTTTACAGGGGATCCCCACAATGAGCAGTTCTTC
TRBV11-1	TRBJ1-1	many	TRBD1	CASSLGDRNTEAFF	TGTGCCAGCAGCTTGGGGGACAGGAACACTGAAGCTTTCTTT
TRBV5-1	TRBJ1-1	many	TRBD1	CASSQNRGGDNTEAFF	TGCGCCAGCAGCCAAAACAGGGGTGGAGACAACACTGAAGCTTTCTTT
TRBV9	TRBJ2-3	-	TRBD1	CASSVDWRQGASTDTQYF	TGTGCCAGCAGCGTAGATTGGAGACAGGGGGCGAGCACAGATACGCAGTATTTT
TRBV3-1	TRBJ2-5	many	TRBD2	CASSQVGLAGLQETQYF	TGTGCCAGCAGCCAAGTAGGACTAGCGGGCCTCCAAGAGACCCAGTACTTC
TRBV5-6	TRBJ1-5	many	-	CASSSQGSNQPQHF	TGTGCCAGCAGCTCACAGGGAAGCAATCAGCCCCAGCATTTT
TRBV3-1	TRBJ2-7	many	TRBD2	CASSQGTSAYEQYF	TGTGCCAGCAGCCAAGGGACTAGTGCCTACGAGCAGTACTTC
TRBV30	TRBJ2-7	many	-	CAWSTPLGEQYF	TGTGCCTGGAGTACCCCGTTGGGGGAGCAGTACTTC
TRBV20-1	TRBJ2-2	many	-	CSARKGGLLTGELFF	TGCAGTGCTAGAAAGGGTGGGCTTCTCACCGGGGAGCTGTTTTTT
TRBV5-6	TRBJ2-2	many	TRBD1	CASSPDRGRYTGELFF	TGTGCCAGCAGCCCTGACAGGGGACGATACACCGGGGAGCTGTTTTTT
TRBV5-4	TRBJ2-1	many	-	CASSLPSYNEQFF	TGTGCCAGCAGCTTGCCGTCCTACAATGAGCAGTTCTTC
TRBV9	TRBJ2-7	-	TRBD2	CASSPRLAGAHEQYF	TGTGCCAGCAGCCCTCGACTAGCGGGGGCCCACGAGCAGTACTTC
TRBV27	TRBJ2-7	many	TRBD1	CASSSDLTGGAQQYF	TGTGCCAGCAGTTCTGACCTCACAGGGGGCGCGCAGCAGTACTTC
TRBV4-3	TRBJ2-3	many	-	CASSQEASFDTQYF	TGCGCCAGCAGCCAAGAGGCCTCTTTTGATACGCAGTATTTT
TRBV6-2/TRBV6-3	TRBJ2-7	many	TRBD2	CASSSGLAVINYEQYF	TGTGCCAGCAGTTCAGGACTAGCGGTGATAAATTACGAGCAGTACTTC
TRBV6-4	TRBJ2-1	many	-	CASSEDYTYNEQFF	TGTGCCAGCAGTGAGGATTATACCTACAATGAGCAGTTCTTC
TRBV9	TRBJ1-3	-	-	CASSLRTEARNTIYF	TGTGCCAGCAGCTTACGGACAGAGGCTAGAAACACCATATATTTT
TRBV20-1	TRBJ1-2	many	TRBD1	CSARARTGAGGYTF	TGCAGTGCTAGAGCCCGGACAGGGGCGGGCGGCTACACCTTC
TRBV7-2	TRBJ1-5	many	TRBD1	CASSRPGGAQPQHF	TGTGCCAGCAGCCGACCAGGGGGCGCTCAGCCCCAGCATTTT
TRBV27	TRBJ2-1	many	-	CASSLFRGGFNEQFF	TGTGCCAGCAGTTTATTCAGGGGAGGGTTCAATGAGCAGTTCTTC
TRBV13	TRBJ2-1	many	TRBD2	CASSPRLAGAIEQFF	TGTGCCAGCAGCCCCCGACTAGCGGGGGCCATTGAGCAGTTCTTC
TRBV5-1	TRBJ2-7	many	-	CASSAGSYEQYF	TGCGCCAGCAGCGCCGGGTCCTACGAGCAGTACTTC
TRBV12-3/TRBV12-4	TRBJ1-1	many	TRBD1	CASSLGQKTEAFF	TGTGCCAGCAGTTTGGGACAGAAGACTGAAGCTTTCTTT
TRBV2	TRBJ1-5	many	-	CASSAQAPDNQPQHF	TGTGCCAGCAGTGCGCAGGCCCCGGACAATCAGCCCCAGCATTTT
TRBV2	TRBJ1-6	many	TRBD1	CASVHYISGTGKGSPLHF	TGTGCCAGCGTACACTATATATCCGGGACAGGGAAGGGTTCACCCCTCCACTTT
TRBV5-5	TRBJ1-2	few	-	CASSLDGQRNYGYTF	TGTGCCAGCAGCTTGGACGGACAACGTAACTATGGCTACACCTTC
TRBV2	TRBJ2-1	few	-	CASSDTLSSYNEQFF	TGTGCCAGCAGTGACACGTTGAGCTCCTACAATGAGCAGTTCTTC
TRBV7-9	TRBJ1-1	many	-	CASGNTNTEAFF	TGTGCCAGCGGGAATACGAACACTGAAGCTTTCTTT
TRBV7-2	TRBJ2-1	many	-	CASSSTPLGLTHNEQFF	TGTGCCAGCAGCTCCACGCCCCTCGGACTTACCCACAATGAGCAGTTCTTC
TRBV29-1	TRBJ2-3	medium-sized	TRBD2	CSVAYQGGAQYF	TGCAGCGTTGCGTATCAGGGAGGGGCGCAGTATTTT
TRBV28	TRBJ1-3	many	-	CASSLLVANHIYF	TGTGCCAGCAGTTTACTCGTGGCCAACCACATATATTTT